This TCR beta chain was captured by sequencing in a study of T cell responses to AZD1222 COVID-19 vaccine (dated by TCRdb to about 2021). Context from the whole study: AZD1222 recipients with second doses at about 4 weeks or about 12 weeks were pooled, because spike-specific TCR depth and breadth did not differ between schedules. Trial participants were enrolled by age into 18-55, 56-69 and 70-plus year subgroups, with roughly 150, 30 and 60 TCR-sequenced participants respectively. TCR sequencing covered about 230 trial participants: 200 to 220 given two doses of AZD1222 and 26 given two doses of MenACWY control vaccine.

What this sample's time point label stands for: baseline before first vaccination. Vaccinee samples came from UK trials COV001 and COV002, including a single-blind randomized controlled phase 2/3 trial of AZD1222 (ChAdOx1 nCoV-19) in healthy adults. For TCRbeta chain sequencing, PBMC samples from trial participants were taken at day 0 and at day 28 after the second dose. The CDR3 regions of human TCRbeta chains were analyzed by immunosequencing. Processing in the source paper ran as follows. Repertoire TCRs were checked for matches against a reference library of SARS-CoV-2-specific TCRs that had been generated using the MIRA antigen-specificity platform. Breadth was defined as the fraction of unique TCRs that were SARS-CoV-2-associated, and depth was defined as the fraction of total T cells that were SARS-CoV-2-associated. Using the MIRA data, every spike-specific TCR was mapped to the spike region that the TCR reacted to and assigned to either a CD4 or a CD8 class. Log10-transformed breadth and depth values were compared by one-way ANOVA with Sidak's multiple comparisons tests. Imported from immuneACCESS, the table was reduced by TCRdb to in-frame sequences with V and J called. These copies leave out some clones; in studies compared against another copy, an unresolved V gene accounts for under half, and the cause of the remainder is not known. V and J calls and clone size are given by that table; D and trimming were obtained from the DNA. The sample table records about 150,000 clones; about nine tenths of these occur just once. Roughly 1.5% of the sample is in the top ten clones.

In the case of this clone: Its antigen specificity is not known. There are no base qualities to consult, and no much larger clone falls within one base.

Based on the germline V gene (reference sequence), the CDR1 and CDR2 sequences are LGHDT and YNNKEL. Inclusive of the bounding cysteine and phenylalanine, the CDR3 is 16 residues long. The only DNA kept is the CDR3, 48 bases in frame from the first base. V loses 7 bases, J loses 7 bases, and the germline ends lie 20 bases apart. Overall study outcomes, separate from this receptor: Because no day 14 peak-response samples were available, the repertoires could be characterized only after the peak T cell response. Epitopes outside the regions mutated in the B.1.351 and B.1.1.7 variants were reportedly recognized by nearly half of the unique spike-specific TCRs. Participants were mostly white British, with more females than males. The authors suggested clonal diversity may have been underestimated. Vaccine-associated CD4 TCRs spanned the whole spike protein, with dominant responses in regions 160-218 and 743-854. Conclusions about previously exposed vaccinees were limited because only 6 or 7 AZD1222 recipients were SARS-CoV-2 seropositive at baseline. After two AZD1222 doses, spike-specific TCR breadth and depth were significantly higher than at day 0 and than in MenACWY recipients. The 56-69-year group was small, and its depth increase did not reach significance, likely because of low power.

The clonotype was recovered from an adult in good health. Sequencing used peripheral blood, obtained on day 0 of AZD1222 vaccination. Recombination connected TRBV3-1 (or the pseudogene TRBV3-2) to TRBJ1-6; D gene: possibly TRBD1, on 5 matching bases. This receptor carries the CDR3 CASTPFYSGRNSPLHF. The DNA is TGTGCCAGCACCCCATTTTATTCGGGACGGAATTCACCCCTCCACTTT.